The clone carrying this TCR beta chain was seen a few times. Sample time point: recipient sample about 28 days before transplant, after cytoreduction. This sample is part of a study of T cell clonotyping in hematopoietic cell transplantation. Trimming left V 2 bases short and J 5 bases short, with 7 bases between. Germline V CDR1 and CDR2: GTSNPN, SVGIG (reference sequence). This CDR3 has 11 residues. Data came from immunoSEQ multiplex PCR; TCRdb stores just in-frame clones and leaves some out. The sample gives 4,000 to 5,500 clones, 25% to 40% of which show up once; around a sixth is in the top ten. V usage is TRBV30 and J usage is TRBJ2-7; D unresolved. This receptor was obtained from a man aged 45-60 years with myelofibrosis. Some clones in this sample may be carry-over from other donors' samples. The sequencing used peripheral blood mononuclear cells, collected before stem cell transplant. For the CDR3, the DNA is TGTGCCTGGAGTAAGATGGACGAGCAGTACTTC. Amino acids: CAWSKMDEQYF.